A selection of T cell receptor beta chains follows, all from one sample in a study of CD8 T cells in ankylosing spondylitis. One entry per CDR3 protein results from TCRdb running MiXCR on the 5' RACE reads. This table holds under 250,000 distinct CDR3 sequences, 32% found once. Sequencing was carried out using blood, either unsorted or a sorted T cell fraction (not recorded which). All receptors derive from a male donor with ankylosing spondylitis or in good health (not recorded which). CDR3s include the opening cysteine and the closing phenylalanine or tryptophan. The D gene is left open where the match is weak. Some rows have no size entry. The others give once, few or many, or a class for an expanded clone.

J	size	V	D	DNA	CDR3
TRBJ2-1	few	TRBV20-1	.	TGCAGTGCTAGAGCTTGGATTGATGAGCAGTTCTTC	CSARAWIDEQFF
TRBJ2-3	few	TRBV20-1	.	TGCAGTGCTAGAGATAATCCGGCGGGGCTCACAGATACGCAGTATTTT	CSARDNPAGLTDTQYF
TRBJ2-6	.	TRBV20-1	.	TGCAGTGCTCACCCCTTGGGAATACACGTCCTGACTTTC	CSAHPLGIHVLTF
TRBJ2-3	.	TRBV6-1	TRBD2	TGTGCCAGCAGTGAAGTTGACGAAGCGGGGCATACGCAGTATTTT	CASSEVDEAGHTQYF
TRBJ2-5	few	TRBV30	TRBD1	TGTGCCTGGGGACAGGGTGGGGAAGGGGAGACCCAGTACTTC	CAWGQGGEGETQYF
TRBJ2-2	.	TRBV20-1	.	TGCAGTGCTCCCGGGTCCGGGGAGCTGTTTTTT	CSAPGSGELFF
TRBJ2-7	.	TRBV5-1	.	TGCGCCAGCAGCTTGTTACCCGGGGGCAGCGATACCTACGAGCAGTACTTC	CASSLLPGGSDTYEQYF
TRBJ2-1	few	TRBV9	.	TGTGCCAGCAGCGTAAGGGACTCTTACAATGAGCAGTTCTTC	CASSVRDSYNEQFF
TRBJ2-3	.	TRBV7-6	.	TGTGCCAGCAGCTTAGCAGGAGGGGCCACAGATACGCAGTATTTT	CASSLAGGATDTQYF
TRBJ2-7	.	TRBV7-8	.	TGTGCCAGCAGCTCCGGACAGCGAGGAGAGCAGTACTTC	CASSSGQRGEQYF
TRBJ2-3	few	TRBV10-3	TRBD2	TGTGCCATCAGTGAGTCGAGGGCGGCGCGGGGGGTCTCAGATACGCAGTATTTT	CAISESRAARGVSDTQYF
TRBJ2-5	.	TRBV6-2/TRBV6-3	TRBD2	TGTGCCAGCAGTTCGGCGGGGGAAGAGACCCAGTACTTC	CASSSAGEETQYF
TRBJ2-1	.	TRBV18	TRBD1	TGTGCCAGCTCACCGTTCGACAGGGGTCCCTCAAATGAGCAGTTCTTC	CASSPFDRGPSNEQFF
TRBJ1-1	few	TRBV7-8	TRBD1	TGTGCCAGCAGCTTAGGAAGGGGGGGACAGGTAAAGAACACTGAAGCTTTCTTT	CASSLGRGGQVKNTEAFF
TRBJ2-7	.	TRBV12-3/TRBV12-4	.	TGTGCCAGCAGTTTAGACCCCCTCGGCGAGCAGTACTTC	CASSLDPLGEQYF
TRBJ2-1	few	TRBV7-8	.	TGTGCCAGCAGCTTAGAGATAGAGCAGTTCTTC	CASSLEIEQFF
TRBJ2-7	few	TRBV10-3	.	TGTGCCATCAGTGAGTCTTCCGGGGCCCAGTACGAGCAGTACTTC	CAISESSGAQYEQYF
TRBJ2-3	.	TRBV20-1	.	TGCAGTGCTAGGAGGACGGCTAGCACAGATACGCAGTATTTT	CSARRTASTDTQYF
TRBJ1-2	.	TRBV12-3/TRBV12-4	.	TGTGCCAGCAGTTTAGCGTGGGATGGCTACACCTTC	CASSLAWDGYTF
TRBJ2-3	.	TRBV15	.	TGTGCCACCAGCAGAGAATTAAGCGGGGATACGCAGTATTTT	CATSRELSGDTQYF
TRBJ2-3	.	TRBV20-1	TRBD2	TGCAGTGCTAGCCCCCCCCTAGCGGGGGTGGTAGATACGCAGTATTTT	CSASPPLAGVVDTQYF
TRBJ2-7	.	TRBV6-1	.	TGTGCCAGCAGTGAATACAGGAACTACGAGCAGTACTTC	CASSEYRNYEQYF
TRBJ1-5	once	TRBV15	.	TGTGCCACCAGCAGAGGAGGGGCTCCGGACAGCGATCAGCCCCAGCATTTT	CATSRGGAPDSDQPQHF
TRBJ2-6	.	TRBV3-1	.	TGTGCCAGCAGCCAAGACTCTGGGGCCAACGTCCTGACTTTC	CASSQDSGANVLTF
TRBJ1-5	.	TRBV20-1	.	TGCAGTGCTAGTATAGGCAAAAGCAATCAGCCCCAGCATTTT	CSASIGKSNQPQHF
TRBJ1-2	few	TRBV29-1	.	TGCAGCGTCGACGCGGGGACTCCGAGATATGGCTACACCTTC	CSVDAGTPRYGYTF
TRBJ2-7	few	TRBV12-3/TRBV12-4	TRBD2	TGTGCCAGCAGTGGGGACTCTAGCGGGGGACCCTACGAGCAGTACTTC	CASSGDSSGGPYEQYF
TRBJ2-6	once	TRBV6-5	.	TGTGCCAGCAGTTACTCGATCGTGGGTTTTGGGGCCAACGGCCTGACTTTC	CASSYSIVGFGANGLTF
TRBJ2-1	.	TRBV24-1	TRBD1	TGTGCCACCAGTGGATGGACAGGCGCATCCTACAATGAGCAGTTCTTC	CATSGWTGASYNEQFF
TRBJ2-7	few	TRBV5-1	.	TGCGCCAGCAGCTTGGGTTGGTCCAGGGACACCTACGAGCAGTACTTC	CASSLGWSRDTYEQYF
TRBJ1-1	.	TRBV7-9	.	TGTGCCAGCAGCAAAGTGGGCATGGGGTGGGAAGCTTTCTTT	CASSKVGMGWEAFF
TRBJ2-3	.	TRBV20-1	.	TGCAGTGCTAGAGATGGCAGGGCGGGTATGGATACGCAGTATTTT	CSARDGRAGMDTQYF
TRBJ1-1	.	TRBV20-1	.	TGCAGTGCTAGAGCGGGCGGTGGCAGACCGTACACTGAAGCTTTCTTT	CSARAGGGRPYTEAFF
TRBJ2-3	.	TRBV7-2	.	TGTGCCAGCAGCCCGGAGGGGGGCCTTAACCCAGATACGCAGTATTTT	CASSPEGGLNPDTQYF
TRBJ1-2	.	TRBV5-1	.	TGCGCCAGCAGCCCTGCCTGGGGTGGGAGCTATGGCTACACCTTC	CASSPAWGGSYGYTF
TRBJ2-3	.	TRBV19	.	TGTGCCAGTAGTCTCCGCGGGGATTTGAGGCCAGATACGCAGTATTTT	CASSLRGDLRPDTQYF
TRBJ2-5	.	TRBV5-1	.	TGCGCCAGCAGCTTGGGGTCAGGAGGCCTGGGGGAGACCCAGTACTTC	CASSLGSGGLGETQYF
TRBJ1-4	few	TRBV20-1	.	TGCAGTGCTAGAGAACTCCGGGGAGGCCTTAATGAAAAACTGTTTTTT	CSARELRGGLNEKLFF
TRBJ1-5	.	TRBV10-1	.	TGCGCCAGCAGTGAATCAGGCCTCAATCAGCCCCAGCATTTT	CASSESGLNQPQHF
TRBJ2-7	.	TRBV28	.	TGTGCCAGCAGGGACCCCCTACGATCCGAGCAGTACTTC	CASRDPLRSEQYF
TRBJ2-5	.	TRBV3-1	.	TGTGCCAGCAGCCATCGGGGGAACCAAGAGACCCAGTACTTC	CASSHRGNQETQYF
TRBJ2-1	once	TRBV7-2	.	TGTGCCAGCAGCGCATCCTCTGGGCTTAACAATGAGCAGTTCTTC	CASSASSGLNNEQFF
TRBJ2-5	.	TRBV29-1	.	TGCAGCGTTGATCCTAATTCGGGAGAGACCCAGTACTTC	CSVDPNSGETQYF
TRBJ2-5	few	TRBV29-1	.	TGCAGCGTGATAGGATCTCCCGAGACCCAGTACTTC	CSVIGSPETQYF
TRBJ2-2	.	TRBV5-1	.	TGCGCCAGCAGCTTGGATTTTATTGGGGGTCGCGGCACCGGGGAGCTGTTTTTT	CASSLDFIGGRGTGELFF
TRBJ2-7	.	TRBV3-1	.	TGTGCCAGCAGCCAACAGGGAGCTGAGGACGAGCAGTACTTC	CASSQQGAEDEQYF
TRBJ2-3	few	TRBV6-1	.	TGTGCCAGCAGCCCCGGGGGTAGCGGCGGTGATACGCAGTATTTT	CASSPGGSGGDTQYF
TRBJ2-2	few	TRBV29-1	TRBD1	TGTACCGGGACAGAGAACACCGGGGAGCTGTTTTTT	CTGTENTGELFF